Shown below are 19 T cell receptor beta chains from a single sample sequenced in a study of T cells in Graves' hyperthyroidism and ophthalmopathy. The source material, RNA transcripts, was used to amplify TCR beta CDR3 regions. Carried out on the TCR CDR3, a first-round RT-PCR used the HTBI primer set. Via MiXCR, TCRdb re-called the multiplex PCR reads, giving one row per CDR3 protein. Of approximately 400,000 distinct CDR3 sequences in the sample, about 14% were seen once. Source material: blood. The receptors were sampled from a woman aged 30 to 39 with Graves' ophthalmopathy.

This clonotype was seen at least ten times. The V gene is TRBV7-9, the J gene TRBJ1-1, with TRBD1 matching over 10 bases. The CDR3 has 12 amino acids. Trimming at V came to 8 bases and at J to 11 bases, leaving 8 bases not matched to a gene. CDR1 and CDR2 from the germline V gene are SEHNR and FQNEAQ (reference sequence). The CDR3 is CASSDRGHAAFF. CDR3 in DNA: TGTGCCAGCTCCGACAGGGGGCACGCGGCTTTCTTT.

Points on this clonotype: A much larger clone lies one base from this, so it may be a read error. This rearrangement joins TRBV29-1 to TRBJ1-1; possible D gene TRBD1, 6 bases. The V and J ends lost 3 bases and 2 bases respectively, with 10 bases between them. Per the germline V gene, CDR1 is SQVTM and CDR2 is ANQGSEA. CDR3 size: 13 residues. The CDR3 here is CSVDPGANTEAFF. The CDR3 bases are TGCAGCGTTGACCCGGGGGCTAACACTGAAGCTTTCTTT.

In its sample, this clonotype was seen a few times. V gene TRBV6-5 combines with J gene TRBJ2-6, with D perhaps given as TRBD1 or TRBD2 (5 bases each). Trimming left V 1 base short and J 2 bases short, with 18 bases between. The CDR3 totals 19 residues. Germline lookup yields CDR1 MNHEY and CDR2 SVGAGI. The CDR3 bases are TGTGCCAGCAGTTACTACGGGGCCCTGATGGGTGCTGGGGCCAACGTCCTGACTTTC. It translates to CASSYYGALMGAGANVLTF.

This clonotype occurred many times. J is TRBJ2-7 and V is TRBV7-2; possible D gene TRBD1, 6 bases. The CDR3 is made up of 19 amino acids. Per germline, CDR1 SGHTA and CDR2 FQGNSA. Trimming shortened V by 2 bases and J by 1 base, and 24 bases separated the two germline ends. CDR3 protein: CASSLPPGGTGLTSYEQYF. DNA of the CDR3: TGTGCCAGCAGCTTACCCCCTGGTGGCACAGGGCTCACTTCCTACGAGCAGTACTTC.

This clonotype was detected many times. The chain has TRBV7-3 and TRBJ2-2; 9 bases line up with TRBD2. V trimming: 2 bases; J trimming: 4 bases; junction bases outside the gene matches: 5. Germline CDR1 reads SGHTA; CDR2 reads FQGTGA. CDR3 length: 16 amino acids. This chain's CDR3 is CASSLAGGLSTGELFF. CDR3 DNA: TGTGCCAGCAGCTTAGCGGGGGGGCTGAGCACCGGGGAGCTGTTTTTT. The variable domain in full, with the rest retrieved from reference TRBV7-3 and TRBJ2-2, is GAGVSQTPSNKVTEKGKYVELRCDPISGHTALYWYRQSLGQGPEFLIYFQGTGAADDSGLPNDRFFAVRPEGSVSTLKIQRTERGDSAVYLCASSLAGGLSTGELFFGEGSRLTVL.

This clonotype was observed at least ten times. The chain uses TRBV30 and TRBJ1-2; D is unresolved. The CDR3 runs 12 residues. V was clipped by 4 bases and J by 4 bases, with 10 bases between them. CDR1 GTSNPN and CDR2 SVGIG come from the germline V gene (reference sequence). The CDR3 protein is CAWNGFGYGYTF. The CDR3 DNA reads TGTGCCTGGAACGGGTTCGGCTATGGCTACACCTTC.

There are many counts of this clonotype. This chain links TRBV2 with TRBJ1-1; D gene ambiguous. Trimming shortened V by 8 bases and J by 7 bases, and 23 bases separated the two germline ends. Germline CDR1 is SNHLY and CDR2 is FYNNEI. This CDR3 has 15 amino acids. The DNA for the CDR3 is TGTGCCAGCCATCGTCTGTCTACGGGAACCCATGAAGCTTTCTTT. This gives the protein CASHRLSTGTHEAFF.

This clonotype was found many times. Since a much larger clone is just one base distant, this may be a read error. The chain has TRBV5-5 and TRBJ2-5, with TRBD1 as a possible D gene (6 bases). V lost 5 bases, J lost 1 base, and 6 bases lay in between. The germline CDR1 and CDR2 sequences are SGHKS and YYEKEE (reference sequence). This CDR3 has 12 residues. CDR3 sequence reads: CASRGAQETQYF. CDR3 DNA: TGTGCCAGCAGGGGGGCCCAAGAGACCCAGTACTTC.

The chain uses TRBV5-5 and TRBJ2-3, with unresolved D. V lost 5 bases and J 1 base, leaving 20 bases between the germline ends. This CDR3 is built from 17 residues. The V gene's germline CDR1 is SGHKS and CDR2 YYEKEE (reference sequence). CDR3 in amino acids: CASRLDPAIVGTDTQYF. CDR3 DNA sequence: TGTGCCAGCAGACTCGACCCCGCGATCGTCGGCACAGATACGCAGTATTTT.

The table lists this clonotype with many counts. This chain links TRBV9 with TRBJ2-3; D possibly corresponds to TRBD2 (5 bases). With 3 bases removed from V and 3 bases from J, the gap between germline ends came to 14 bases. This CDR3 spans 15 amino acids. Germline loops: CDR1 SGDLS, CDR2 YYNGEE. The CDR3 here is CASSGSRTGTDTQYF. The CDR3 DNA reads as TGTGCCAGCAGCGGTAGCCGTACGGGGACAGATACGCAGTATTTT. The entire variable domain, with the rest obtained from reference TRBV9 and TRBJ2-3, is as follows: DSGVTQTPKHLITATGQRVTLRCSPRSGDLSVYWYQQSLDQGLQFLIQYYNGEERAKGNILERFSAQQFPDLHSELNLSSLELGDSALYFCASSGSRTGTDTQYFGPGTRLTVL.

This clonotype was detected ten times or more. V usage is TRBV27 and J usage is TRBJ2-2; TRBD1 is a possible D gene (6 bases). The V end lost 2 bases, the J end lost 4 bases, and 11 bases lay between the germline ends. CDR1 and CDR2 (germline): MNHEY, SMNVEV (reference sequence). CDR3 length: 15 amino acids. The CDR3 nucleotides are TGTGCCAGCAGTTTAAACAGGGCTGTCACCGGGGAGCTGTTTTTT. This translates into CASSLNRAVTGELFF.

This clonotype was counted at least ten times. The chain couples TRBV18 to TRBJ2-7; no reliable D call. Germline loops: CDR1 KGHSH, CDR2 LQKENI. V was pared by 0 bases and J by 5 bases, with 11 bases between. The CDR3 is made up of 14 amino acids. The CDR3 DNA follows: TGTGCCAGCTCACCACCGATAGATGCACACGAGCAGTACTTC. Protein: CASSPPIDAHEQYF.

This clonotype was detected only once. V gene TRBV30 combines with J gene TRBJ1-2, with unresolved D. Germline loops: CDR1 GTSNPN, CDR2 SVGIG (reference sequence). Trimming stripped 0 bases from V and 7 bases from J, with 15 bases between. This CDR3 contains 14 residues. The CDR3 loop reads CAWSVLGRIGGYTF. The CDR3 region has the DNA TGTGCCTGGAGTGTACTGGGAAGAATTGGTGGCTACACCTTC.

This CDR3 reads CASSLVGTNRNSPLHF. The CDR3 DNA follows: TGTGCCAGCAGTTTAGTCGGGACAAACAGAAATTCACCCCTCCACTTT. This sequence joins TRBV12-3 or TRBV12-4 and TRBJ1-6, with D possibly being TRBD1 (6 bases). Trimming stripped 1 base from V and 7 bases from J, with 14 bases between. The CDR3 is made up of 16 amino acids.

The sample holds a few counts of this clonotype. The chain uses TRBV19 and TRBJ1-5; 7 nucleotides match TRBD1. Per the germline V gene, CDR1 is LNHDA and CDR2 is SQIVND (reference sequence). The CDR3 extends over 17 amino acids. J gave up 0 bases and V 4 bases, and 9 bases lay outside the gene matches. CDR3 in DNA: TGTGCCAGTAGTACAAAAAGGGGACAGTATAGCAATCAGCCCCAGCATTTT. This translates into CASSTKRGQYSNQPQHF.

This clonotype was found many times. CDR3 residues: CASSFLGRGDTEAFF. DNA of the CDR3: TGTGCCAGCAGTTTTCTGGGCCGGGGGGACACTGAAGCTTTCTTT. The rearrangement uses TRBV28 and TRBJ1-1; possible D gene TRBD1, 5 bases. The V end was cut by 3 bases, the J end by 3 bases, with 14 bases between. The length of the CDR3 is 15 residues. Germline assignment: CDR1 MDHEN and CDR2 SYDVKM.

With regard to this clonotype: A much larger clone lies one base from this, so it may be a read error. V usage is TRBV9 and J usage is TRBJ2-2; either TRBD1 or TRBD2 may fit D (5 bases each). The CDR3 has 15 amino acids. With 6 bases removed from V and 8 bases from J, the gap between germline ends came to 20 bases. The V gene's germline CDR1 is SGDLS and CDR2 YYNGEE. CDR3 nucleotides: TGTGCCAGCATCCCCATAGGGGACCCCGTGGGGGAGCTGTTTTTT. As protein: CASIPIGDPVGELFF.

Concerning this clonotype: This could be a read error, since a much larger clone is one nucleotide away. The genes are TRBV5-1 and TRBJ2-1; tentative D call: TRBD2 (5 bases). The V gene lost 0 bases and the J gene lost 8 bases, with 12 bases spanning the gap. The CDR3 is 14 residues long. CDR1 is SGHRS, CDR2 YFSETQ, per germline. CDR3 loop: CASSLEPRGHEQFF. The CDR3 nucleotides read TGCGCCAGCAGCTTGGAACCCCGGGGTCATGAGCAGTTCTTC.

CDR3 sequence reads: CASSLVAGDDEQYF. CDR3 nucleotide sequence: TGTGCCAGCAGTTTAGTTGCGGGAGACGACGAGCAGTACTTC. The gene calls are TRBV12-3 or TRBV12-4 and TRBJ2-7; 7 bases fit TRBD2. The CDR3 loop spans 14 amino acids. After removal of 1 base from V and 5 bases from J, the junction contained 5 bases not matched to a gene.